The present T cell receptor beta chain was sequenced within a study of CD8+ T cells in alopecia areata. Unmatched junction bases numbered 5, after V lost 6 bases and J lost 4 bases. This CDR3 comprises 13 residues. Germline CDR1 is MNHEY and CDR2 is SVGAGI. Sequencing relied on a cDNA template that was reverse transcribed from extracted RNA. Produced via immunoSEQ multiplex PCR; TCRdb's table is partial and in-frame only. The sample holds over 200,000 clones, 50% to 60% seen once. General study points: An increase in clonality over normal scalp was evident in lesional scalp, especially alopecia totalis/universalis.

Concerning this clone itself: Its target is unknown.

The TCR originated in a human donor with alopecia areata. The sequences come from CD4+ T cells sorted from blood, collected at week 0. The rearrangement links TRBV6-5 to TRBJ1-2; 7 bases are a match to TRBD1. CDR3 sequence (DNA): TGTGCCAGCAGCCAGACAGGGCTCTATGGCTACACCTTC. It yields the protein CASSQTGLYGYTF.